A selection of T cell receptor beta chains follows, all from one sample in a study of OX40 agonist ivuxolimab in advanced cancers. Profiled with immunoSEQ multiplex PCR; TCRdb holds only in-frame clones, not every one. The sample carries about 63,000 clones, roughly nine tenths recorded once. The source material was CD4+ or CD8+ T cells sorted from blood, sampled in a trial of the OX40 agonist ivuxolimab. The receptors derive from an adult with an advanced solid tumor such as melanoma, head and neck, liver or kidney cancer. Each CDR3 is given with its conserved first and last residue. A D gene is named only where the DNA matches it firmly. Size is stated for part of the rows, as once, few or many counts, or as a class when the clone is expanded.

j_call d_call clone_size v_call cdr3_nt cdr3_aa
TRBJ1-6 TRBD1 - TRBV5-4 TGTGCCAGCAGCTACCGGACAGGGATGGTCGAATCACCCCTCCACTTT CASSYRTGMVESPLHF
TRBJ2-7 - - TRBV6-5 TGTGCCAGCAAAAAGGGGCAGTCCAGCTCCTACGAGCAGTACTTC CASKKGQSSSYEQYF
TRBJ2-5 TRBD2 - TRBV13 TGTGCCAGCAGCCAAGCGGGGGGATACCAAGAGACCCAGTACTTC CASSQAGGYQETQYF
TRBJ1-6 - few TRBV5-1 TGCGCCAGCAGCTTCGACAGTACCTATAATTCACCCCTCCACTTT CASSFDSTYNSPLHF
TRBJ1-1 - - TRBV7-9 TGTGCCAGCACCTTAAAGGCCACCTTGAACACTGAAGCTTTCTTT CASTLKATLNTEAFF
TRBJ1-5 - - TRBV28 TGTGCCAGCAGCCCCTTATGGGTGTATAGCAATCAGCCCCAGCATTTT CASSPLWVYSNQPQHF
TRBJ2-5 - - TRBV19 TGTGCCAGTAGTATAGGGAGGACTCCGCAGTACTTC CASSIGRTPQYF
TRBJ2-7 - - TRBV5-8 TGTGCCAGCAGCGGTCGACAGGGAGGCTACGAGCAGTACTTC CASSGRQGGYEQYF
TRBJ2-7 - once TRBV28 TGTGCCAGCAGCCCCGAAAACTCCTACGAGCAGTACTTC CASSPENSYEQYF
TRBJ1-4 TRBD1 - TRBV27 TGTGCCAGCAGTTTTGCCCCGCGGACAGGGGGCTATGAAAAACTGTTTTTT CASSFAPRTGGYEKLFF
TRBJ1-3 - - TRBV27 TGTGCCAGCAGTTTTGCCGGGGGCGGAAACACCATATATTTT CASSFAGGGNTIYF
TRBJ1-3 - - TRBV7-2 TGTGCCAGCAGCCTACAGGTCCTCTCTGGAAACACCATATATTTT CASSLQVLSGNTIYF
TRBJ2-7 - - TRBV11-2 TGTGCCAGCAGTCTAACCTCCGGGACAATCTCCTACGAGCAGTACTTC CASSLTSGTISYEQYF
TRBJ2-5 - - TRBV4-2 TGTGCCAGCAGCCCCGGACTATCACAAGAGACCCAGTACTTC CASSPGLSQETQYF
TRBJ2-7 TRBD2 - TRBV2 TGTGCCAGCACTGGGGGGGAGCTCTACGAGCAGTACTTC CASTGGELYEQYF
TRBJ2-1 - - TRBV7-6 TGTGCCAGCAGCTTAGCTATAGGGCAATCCTACAATGAGCAGTTCTTC CASSLAIGQSYNEQFF
TRBJ2-7 - once TRBV27 TGTGCCAGCAGTTTTCGAATTTCCTACGAGCAGTACTTC CASSFRISYEQYF
TRBJ1-4 - - TRBV6-1 TGTGCCAGCAGTGAAGGGGCACAGGGAAATGAAAAACTGTTTTTT CASSEGAQGNEKLFF
TRBJ2-1 - - TRBV30 TGTGCCTGGAGTCCAGCAACTGGGGGCTCCTACAATGAGCAGTTCTTC CAWSPATGGSYNEQFF
TRBJ2-2 TRBD1 - TRBV27 TGTGCCAGCAGTTACGGACAGGGCAGAGACACCGGGGAGCTGTTTTTT CASSYGQGRDTGELFF
TRBJ1-5 TRBD1 - TRBV27 TGTGCCAGCAGTTTGATAGGGGGCACAAGAGGCAATCAGCCCCAGCATTTT CASSLIGGTRGNQPQHF
TRBJ2-3 - once TRBV4-1 TGCGCCAGCAGCCCCACTAGCCTCCCGGGGGATACGCAGTATTTT CASSPTSLPGDTQYF
TRBJ1-3 - - TRBV11-2 TGTGCCAGCAGCTTCAGAGAGAGCTCTGGAAACACCATATATTTT CASSFRESSGNTIYF
TRBJ2-2 TRBD1 - TRBV4-1 TGCGCCAGCAGCCAAGATTTGGCGACAGGGTTTTCCACCGGGGAGCTGTTTTTT CASSQDLATGFSTGELFF
TRBJ1-2 - - TRBV6-5 TGTGCCAGCAGTTACTCGCGGGGGGCTGATGGCTACACCTTC CASSYSRGADGYTF
TRBJ2-3 - - TRBV7-3 TGTGCCAGCAGCTTAGGCAGTTCTAGCACAGATACGCAGTATTTT CASSLGSSSTDTQYF
TRBJ1-1 - - TRBV4-1 TGCGCCAGCACCGAGGGGGGGGCGACTGAAGCTTTCTTT CASTEGGATEAFF
TRBJ1-3 - - TRBV7-9 TGTGCCAGCAGCCAGTCGATAACAGGGTTAGGAAACACCATATATTTT CASSQSITGLGNTIYF
TRBJ2-7 - - TRBV6-1 TGTGCCAGCAGTGAATTTGCCGACCTCCTGGGGCTAGCGATGAACGAGCAGTACTTC CASSEFADLLGLAMNEQYF
TRBJ2-7 - - TRBV4-3 TGCGCCAGCAGCCAAGAAAGGGACATCTACGAGCAGTACTTC CASSQERDIYEQYF
TRBJ2-7 TRBD2 - TRBV28 TGTGCCAGCACCTCTGGAAGGCGGGAGCGGGACGAGCAGTACTTC CASTSGRRERDEQYF
TRBJ2-1 TRBD2 - TRBV10-3 TGTGCCATCAGTGAGTCTAGCGGGGGACTCTCCTACAATGAGCAGTTCTTC CAISESSGGLSYNEQFF
TRBJ2-5 - - TRBV7-7 TGTGCTAGCAGCTTAGGAGGGGCCGGGGCCGAGACCCAGTACTTC CASSLGGAGAETQYF
TRBJ2-7 - - TRBV7-9 TGTGCCAGCAGCGGGACCGGGCAGCCCGGCGAGCAGTACTTC CASSGTGQPGEQYF
TRBJ1-3 - once TRBV25-1 TGTGCCAGCAGTGAACGTAAAGGGGTAGAGGGTGGAAACACCATATATTTT CASSERKGVEGGNTIYF
TRBJ1-6 TRBD1 once TRBV27 TGTGCCAGCAGTAGGACAGGCAACTATAATTCACCCCTCCACTTT CASSRTGNYNSPLHF
TRBJ2-3 - - TRBV7-9 TGTGCCAGCAGCTTACAGGGCGTCGGAGATACGCAGTATTTT CASSLQGVGDTQYF
TRBJ2-5 - - TRBV30 TGTGCCTATACCTTCGACCAAGAGACCCAGTACTTC CAYTFDQETQYF
TRBJ2-3 - once TRBV27 TGTGCCAGCAGCCCCACCCGAGATACGCAGTATTTT CASSPTRDTQYF
TRBJ1-2 TRBD1 - TRBV6-5 TGTGCCAGCAGCCCACAGGGGGCCCCAGGGGGTGGCTACACCTTC CASSPQGAPGGGYTF
TRBJ2-1 - - TRBV6-1 TGTGCCAGCAGTGAAACCCGGACAGCTTACAATGAGCAGTTCTTC CASSETRTAYNEQFF
TRBJ2-7 - - TRBV2 TGTGCCAGCAGTGAAGTCGGACAGAGCTCCTACGAGCAGTACTTC CASSEVGQSSYEQYF
TRBJ2-7 TRBD1 - TRBV7-2 TGTGCCAGCAGCTTAGCGGGGACAGCTTACACCTACGAGCAGTACTTC CASSLAGTAYTYEQYF
TRBJ2-3 TRBD2 - TRBV6-5 TGTGCCAGCAGTTACTCGACGGGGGAGGGGGATACGCAGTATTTT CASSYSTGEGDTQYF
TRBJ1-1 - - TRBV18 TGTGCCAGCTCACCACGTTGGCCCCACCGAGCGAACACTGAAGCTTTCTTT CASSPRWPHRANTEAFF
TRBJ1-3 - - TRBV6-1 TGTGCCAGCAGTGAAGGCGGGTCTGGAAACACCATATATTTT CASSEGGSGNTIYF
TRBJ2-1 TRBD1 - TRBV19 TGTGCCAGTAGTGGGGGACAGGGATCCCATGAGCAGTTCTTC CASSGGQGSHEQFF
TRBJ2-6 - once TRBV6-6 TGTGCCAGCAGGCTCCGGTTTGGGGCCAACGTCCTGACTTTC CASRLRFGANVLTF
TRBJ2-7 TRBD1 - TRBV5-4 TGTGCCAGCAGCTCGGGACAGGGGGCGCTTGGGGAGCAGTACTTC CASSSGQGALGEQYF
TRBJ2-1 TRBD2 - TRBV19 TGTGCCAGTAGAATAGCGGGAGGATCCTACAATGAGCAGTTCTTC CASRIAGGSYNEQFF